Below are 18 T cell receptor beta chains sequenced from a single sample in a study of radiotherapy plus CTLA-4 blockade in lung cancer. The data were produced by immunoSEQ multiplex PCR, yet TCRdb's version contains in-frame clones alone and is incomplete. This repertoire shows around 70,000 clones, roughly 84% found once; its top ten account for around two fifths. This specimen consisted of peripheral blood, obtained from a patient treated with radiotherapy plus ipilimumab. These receptors came from a human donor with non-small cell lung cancer that progressed on radiotherapy plus ipilimumab.

This chain links TRBV27 with TRBJ1-4; 9 bases are a match to TRBD1. The CDR3 contains 16 residues. Germline CDR1 and CDR2: MNHEY and SMNVEV (reference sequence). V lost 3 bases and J lost 8; bases outside the gene matches: 10. The CDR3 DNA reads as TGTGCCAGCAGTTTCGCTTCGGGACAGGGCTGGGAAAAACTGTTTTTT. Protein sequence: CASSFASGQGWEKLFF.

The rearrangement joins TRBV5-4 to TRBJ2-5; 7 bases match TRBD1. Unmatched junction bases numbered 5, after V lost 3 bases and J lost 3 bases. The CDR3 covers 14 residues. Germline values: CDR1 SGHNT, CDR2 YYREEE (reference sequence). The chain's CDR3 is CASSSGTEKETQYF. CDR3 DNA: TGTGCCAGCAGCTCAGGGACAGAAAAAGAGACCCAGTACTTC.

The J gene is TRBJ2-2, the V gene TRBV11-3; D unclear. The CDR3 has 13 residues. Germline lookup yields CDR1 SGHNT and CDR2 YENEEA. Trimming took off 4 bases at V and 7 bases at J, with 10 bases between the two ends. The CDR3 DNA is TGTGCCAGCAGCTCGACCCGACTCGGGGAGCTGTTTTTT. Protein product: CASSSTRLGELFF.

The chain uses TRBV5-4 and TRBJ2-7, with 7 nucleotides matching TRBD2. Germline trimming cut 6 bases from V and 5 bases from J; bases unmatched to any gene: 8. The CDR3 is 13 residues long. Germline CDR1 reads SGHNT; CDR2 reads YYREEE (reference sequence). CDR3 amino acids: CASMASAGDEQYV. CDR3 sequence (DNA): TGTGCCAGCATGGCGTCGGCGGGAGACGAGCAGTACGTC.

J is TRBJ2-1 and V is TRBV6-5; 8 nucleotides agree with TRBD2. CDR3 length: 13 amino acids. CDR1 and CDR2 from the germline V gene are MNHEY and SVGAGI. The CDR3: CATRSGNFDEQFF. Here the CDR3 DNA reads TGTGCGACTCGTAGCGGGAATTTTGATGAGCAGTTCTTC.

V is TRBV29-1 and J is TRBJ1-1; D remains ambiguous. Germline CDR1 SQVTM, CDR2 ANQGSEA. V was shortened by 7 bases and J by 4 bases, with 7 bases between the two germline ends. The CDR3 covers 10 residues. The CDR3 here is CSARLTEAFF. The CDR3 DNA reads as TGCAGCGCCCGACTCACTGAAGCTTTCTTT.

The chain couples TRBV28 to TRBJ2-7; D call uncertain. V was shortened by 8 bases and J by 0 bases, with 14 bases between the two germline ends. Germline assignment: CDR1 MDHEN and CDR2 SYDVKM. This CDR3 has 14 residues. CDR3 nucleotide sequence: TGTGCCAGCTCTCTGGGGAAACCCTCCTACGAGCAGTACGTC. It encodes CASSLGKPSYEQYV.

The J gene is TRBJ2-7, the V gene TRBV2; D may be TRBD1 or TRBD2 (5 bases each). V was cut by 6 bases and J by 2 bases, with 14 bases left in between. In germline, CDR1 is SNHLY, CDR2 FYNNEI. The CDR3 runs to 14 residues. The chain's CDR3 is CASSELGVTYEQYF. CDR3 DNA: TGTGCCAGCAGCGAACTGGGGGTGACCTACGAGCAGTACTTC. The complete variable domain, with remaining parts taken from reference TRBV2 and TRBJ2-7, reads EPEVTQTPSHQVTQMGQEVILRCVPISNHLYFYWYRQILGQKVEFLVSFYNNEISEKSEIFDDQFSVERPDGSNFTLKIRSTKLEDSAMYFCASSELGVTYEQYFGPGTRLTVT.

The rearrangement links TRBV19 to TRBJ1-5; 7 nucleotides match TRBD1. Unmatched junction bases numbered 8, after V lost 3 bases and J lost 0 bases. CDR3 length equals 17 residues. CDR1 and CDR2 (germline): LNHDA, SQIVND (reference sequence). The chain's CDR3 is CASSIPPRGLSNQPQHF. The DNA for the CDR3 is TGTGCCAGTAGTATTCCTCCGAGGGGGCTTAGCAATCAGCCCCAGCATTTT. Full variable domain (remainder filled in from reference TRBV19 and TRBJ1-5): DGGITQSPKYLFRKEGQNVTLSCEQNLNHDAMYWYRQDPGQGLRLIYYSQIVNDFQKGDIAEGYSVSREKKESFPLTVTSAQKNPTAFYLCASSIPPRGLSNQPQHFGDGTRLSIL.

Of note for this clone: Mismatch with germline at one junction end may stem from a read error. This rearrangement joins TRBV7-7 to TRBJ2-5; D call uncertain. Germline-derived CDR1 and CDR2 are SSHAT and FNYEAQ (reference sequence). This CDR3 contains 13 residues. CDR3 in DNA: TGTGCTAGCAGCTTAGAGCGAGGAGAGACCCAGTACTTC. It specifies CASSLERGETQYF.

In DNA form, the CDR3 reads TGTGCCAGCAGTGAATCAGGGAGTAATGAAAAACTGTTTTTT. Translation: CASSESGSNEKLFF. The chain couples TRBV25-1 to TRBJ1-4; D possibly corresponds to TRBD1 (5 bases). Trimming cost V 1 base and J 4 bases, with 7 bases left between them. CDR3 length: 14 amino acids. Per germline, CDR1 MGHDK and CDR2 SYGVNS.

The rearrangement uses TRBV9 and TRBJ2-5; weak D call: TRBD1 (5 bases). V shed 1 base and J shed 5 bases, with 15 bases lying between them. The CDR3 is 15 residues long. Germline V gives CDR1 SGDLS, CDR2 YYNGEE. The CDR3 region is CASSVSGLGQETQYF. CDR3 in DNA: TGTGCCAGCAGCGTATCTGGGTTGGGGCAGGAGACCCAGTACTTC.

The chain links TRBV2 to TRBJ2-1; the match to TRBD1 covers 9 bases. Per the germline V gene, CDR1 is SNHLY and CDR2 is FYNNEI. Trimming removed 6 bases from V and 4 bases from J; junction bases left unmatched: 7. The CDR3 is 15 amino acids. The CDR3 region is CASSLGTGPYNEQFF. The DNA of the CDR3 is TGTGCCAGCAGCTTGGGGACAGGGCCGTACAATGAGCAGTTCTTC.

The chain carries TRBV5-4 and TRBJ2-1, with D hard to call. Trimming stripped 0 bases from V and 9 bases from J, with 4 bases between. The CDR3 runs 11 residues. Germline CDR1 reads SGHNT; CDR2 reads YYREEE (reference sequence). The CDR3 coding sequence is TGTGCCAGCAGCTTGGGCCGTGAGCAGTTCTTC. Encoded protein: CASSLGREQFF. The full variable domain, in which reference TRBV5-4 and TRBJ2-1 provide the parts outside the CDR3, is ETGVTQSPTHLIKTRGQQVTLRCSSQSGHNTVSWYQQALGQGPQFIFQYYREEENGRGNFPPRFSGLQFPNYSSELNVNALELDDSALYLCASSLGREQFFGPGTRLTVL.

The V gene is TRBV6-5, the J gene TRBJ2-2, with D uncertain. Germline assignment: CDR1 MNHEY and CDR2 SVGAGI. Trimming removed 8 bases at V and 6 bases at J, with 10 bases between. There are 12 residues in the CDR3. This chain's CDR3 is CASCVPAGELFF. CDR3 nucleotides: TGTGCCAGCTGCGTTCCCGCCGGGGAGCTGTTTTTT.

This clone was counted once. Additional DNA sequences in this sample encode the identical CDR3. The rearrangement joins TRBV29-1 to TRBJ2-5; D call uncertain. The V and J ends lost 4 bases and 2 bases respectively, with 8 bases between them. Germline-derived CDR1 and CDR2 are SQVTM and ANQGSEA. This CDR3 is 12 amino acids long. The CDR3 DNA reads TGCAGCGTTGCTACGGGTCAAGAGACCCAGTACTTC. This gives the protein CSVATGQETQYF.

This sequence joins TRBV27 and TRBJ2-7; 8 bases are shared with TRBD2. V shed 2 bases, J shed 2 bases, and the junction held 14 bases outside the gene matches. CDR3 size: 18 residues. Germline V CDR1 and CDR2: MNHEY, SMNVEV (reference sequence). CDR3 sequence: CASSLIAQGAGRAYEQYF. The CDR3 coding sequence is TGTGCCAGCAGTTTAATTGCGCAGGGCGCCGGGAGGGCCTACGAGCAGTACTTC.

This clone was counted a single time. J is TRBJ2-2 and V is TRBV4-2; TRBD2 might be the D (5 bases). This CDR3 has 17 amino acids. Trimming stripped 0 bases from V and 0 bases from J, with 11 bases between. Germline lookup yields CDR1 LGHNA and CDR2 YNFKEQ. The CDR3 spells CASSQESGLANTGELFF. The CDR3 region has the DNA TGTGCCAGCAGCCAAGAGTCTGGACTTGCGAACACCGGGGAGCTGTTTTTT.